Following are 32 T cell receptor beta chains from one sample sequenced in a study of control samples from healthy donors and cancer patients. Generated by immunoSEQ multiplex PCR, the TCRdb table keeps only in-frame clones and is missing some. The sample contains some 120,000 clones, around 91% of which appear only once. Sequencing used PBMCs. These receptors were taken from a woman between 45 and 60 years old with colorectal cancer.

V is TRBV9 and J is TRBJ2-3; 10 bases line up with TRBD1. The V gene's germline CDR1 is SGDLS and CDR2 YYNGEE. This CDR3 has 17 amino acids. Trimming removed 4 bases from V and 4 bases from J; junction bases left unmatched: 12. The CDR3, as DNA: TGTGCCAGCAGCTTCAACCCCGGGGGACAGGGGTCAGATACGCAGTATTTT. This sequence encodes CASSFNPGGQGSDTQYF.

In its sample, this clone was seen once. This chain connects TRBV6-5 to TRBJ1-4; D gene uncertain. The CDR3 has 16 amino acids. Germline V lookup: CDR1 MNHEY, CDR2 SVGAGI. The V and J ends lost 4 bases and 2 bases respectively, with 14 bases between them. Written as DNA, the CDR3 is TGTGCCAGCAGTTTGGGCTCCGCGGGGACTAATGAAAAACTGTTTTTT. It encodes CASSLGSAGTNEKLFF.

This chain connects TRBV7-2 to TRBJ1-5; D is uncertain. Germline V gene lookup returns CDR1 SGHTA and CDR2 FQGNSA. CDR3 length: 15 amino acids. V was cut by 2 bases and J by 2 bases, with 10 bases left in between. CDR3 residues: CASSLRDFGNQPQHF. The CDR3 nucleotides are TGTGCCAGCAGCTTACGAGATTTCGGCAATCAGCCCCAGCATTTT. Combining the CDR3 with reference TRBV7-2 and TRBJ1-5 gives the whole variable domain GAGVSQSPSNKVTEKGKDVELRCDPISGHTALYWYRQSLGQGLEFLIYFQGNSAPDKSGLPSDRFSAERTGGSVSTLTIQRTQQEDSAVYLCASSLRDFGNQPQHFGDGTRLSIL.

The chain links TRBV28 to TRBJ2-7, with D possibly matching TRBD1 (6 bases). Between the trimmed V and J ends, which lost 2 bases and 4 bases, there was a span of 27 bases. This CDR3 is built from 19 residues. From germline, CDR1 is MDHEN and CDR2 SYDVKM. The CDR3 region is CASSLILSVTDSDLYEQYF. In DNA, the CDR3 is TGTGCCAGCAGTTTAATCTTATCGGTGACGGACAGCGACTTATACGAGCAGTACTTC.

This chain's CDR3 is CASSPSGGYGFLQSSGNTIYF. The CDR3, as DNA: TGTGCCAGCAGTCCATCCGGTGGGTATGGATTCCTTCAGAGCTCTGGAAACACCATATATTTT. The chain joins TRBV2 to TRBJ1-3; D call uncertain. The CDR3 runs 21 residues. Per the germline V gene, CDR1 is SNHLY and CDR2 is FYNNEI. Deletions cut 5 bases from V and 0 bases from J, with 29 bases between. The whole variable domain, remainder taken from reference TRBV2 and TRBJ1-3, is EPEVTQTPSHQVTQMGQEVILRCVPISNHLYFYWYRQILGQKVEFLVSFYNNEISEKSEIFDDQFSVERPDGSNFTLKIRSTKLEDSAMYFCASSPSGGYGFLQSSGNTIYFGEGSWLTVV.

The chain uses TRBV30 and TRBJ1-6; D perhaps matches TRBD1 (5 bases). Germline V CDR1 and CDR2: GTSNPN, SVGIG (reference sequence). V lost 3 bases to trimming and J lost 14 bases, with 17 bases between them. This CDR3 contains 13 residues. The CDR3 is CAWRTDPGETLHF. The CDR3 DNA is TGTGCCTGGAGGACAGATCCCGGGGAGACCCTCCACTTT.

The V gene is TRBV19, the J gene TRBJ1-4; D gene uncertain. This CDR3 region has 14 residues. With 6 bases removed from V and 4 bases from J, the gap between germline ends came to 12 bases. CDR1 is LNHDA, CDR2 SQIVND, per germline (reference sequence). CDR3 DNA sequence: TGTGCCAGTAGCGCCGCGACGAATAATGAAAAACTGTTTTTT. Amino acids: CASSAATNNEKLFF.

CDR3 sequence: CASRVAGATDTQYF. The CDR3 DNA sequence: TGTGCCAGCAGGGTAGCGGGAGCCACAGATACGCAGTATTTT. V usage is TRBV27 and J usage is TRBJ2-3, with 9 bases fitting TRBD2. Unmatched junction bases numbered 3, after V lost 6 bases and J lost 2 bases. The CDR3 contains 14 residues. Germline V gives CDR1 MNHEY, CDR2 SMNVEV (reference sequence).

This clone was observed a single time. The CDR3 is CAIQGVSNQPQHF. The CDR3 coding sequence is TGTGCCATCCAGGGCGTAAGCAATCAGCCCCAGCATTTT. The J gene is TRBJ1-5, the V gene TRBV28, with a weak D call TRBD1 (5 bases). Per germline, CDR1 MDHEN and CDR2 SYDVKM. The CDR3 loop spans 13 amino acids. V was pared by 10 bases and J by 1 base, with 11 bases between.

The V gene is TRBV5-4, the J gene TRBJ1-6, with D unresolved. The germline CDR1 and CDR2 sequences are SGHNT and YYREEE (reference sequence). V was cut by 5 bases and J by 7 bases, with 13 bases left in between. The CDR3 length is 14 residues. CDR3: CASSIDYVNSPLHF. Here the CDR3 DNA reads TGTGCCAGCAGTATTGACTACGTGAATTCACCCCTCCACTTT.

V is TRBV6-2 or TRBV6-3 and J is TRBJ1-1; D not resolved. Germline CDR1 MNHEY, CDR2 SVGEGT. This CDR3 spans 13 amino acids. V shed 4 bases and J shed 2 bases, with 8 bases lying between them. The CDR3 loop is CASSSQANTEAFF. The CDR3 DNA is TGTGCCAGCAGTTCCCAGGCAAACACTGAAGCTTTCTTT.

The rearrangement joins TRBV5-1 to TRBJ1-2; TRBD1 is a possible D gene (5 bases). Germline values: CDR1 SGHRS, CDR2 YFSETQ. The CDR3 has 15 amino acids. The V end lost 0 bases, the J end lost 2 bases, and 11 bases lay between the germline ends. The CDR3 here is CASSLGTRRNYGYTF. The CDR3 nucleotides read TGCGCCAGCAGCTTGGGGACACGAAGGAACTATGGCTACACCTTC. The full variable domain, in which reference TRBV5-1 and TRBJ1-2 provide the parts outside the CDR3, is KAGVTQTPRYLIKTRGQQVTLSCSPISGHRSVSWYQQTPGQGLQFLFEYFSETQRNKGNFPGRFSGRQFSNSRSEMNVSTLELGDSALYLCASSLGTRRNYGYTFGSGTRLTVV.

The chain recombines TRBV5-1 with TRBJ1-1; D gene ambiguous. Per the germline V gene, CDR1 is SGHRS and CDR2 is YFSETQ. Trimming removed 5 bases from V and 0 bases from J, with 8 bases in between. CDR3 length: 13 amino acids. The CDR3 DNA reads as TGCGCCAGCAGGCTTCGGCTGAACACTGAAGCTTTCTTT. This sequence encodes CASRLRLNTEAFF.

The V call is TRBV10-3, the J call TRBJ2-7, with 7 bases fitting TRBD1. Trimming removed 2 bases from V and 5 bases from J; junction bases left unmatched: 6. Germline V CDR1 and CDR2: ENHRY, SYGVKD. This CDR3 comprises 14 residues. CDR3 sequence reads: CAISEPGQENEQYF. The CDR3 bases are TGTGCCATCAGTGAGCCTGGACAGGAGAACGAGCAGTACTTC.

The V and J genes are TRBV6-5 and TRBJ2-4; 7 bases map to TRBD2. Germline V gene lookup returns CDR1 MNHEY and CDR2 SVGAGI. The CDR3 contains 14 residues. The V gene end was trimmed by 8 bases and the J gene end by 6 bases; junction bases not matched to a gene: 10. The CDR3 coding sequence is TGTGCCAGCTCCCGTGTAAGGGAGGGAAACATTCAGTACTTC. It codes for CASSRVREGNIQYF.

The rearrangement uses TRBV7-8 and TRBJ2-7; D perhaps matches TRBD2 (6 bases). In germline, CDR1 is SGHVS, CDR2 FQNEAQ. V was clipped by 3 bases and J by 7 bases, with 13 bases between them. The CDR3 length is 13 residues. The CDR3 sequence: CASSFRELKEQYF. For the CDR3, the DNA is TGTGCCAGCAGCTTCCGGGAGCTAAAAGAGCAGTACTTC.

The sample holds one count of this clone. The chain combines TRBV4-2 with TRBJ2-6, with D perhaps matching TRBD2 (6 bases). Germline loops: CDR1 LGHNA, CDR2 YNFKEQ. V was pared by 0 bases and J by 2 bases, with 14 bases between. This CDR3 spans 18 amino acids. The CDR3 region has the DNA TGTGCCAGCAGCCAAGATGGGTTAGCGGTCGCTGGGGCCAACGTCCTGACTTTC. Amino acids: CASSQDGLAVAGANVLTF.

J is TRBJ1-1 and V is TRBV5-1; possibly TRBD1 for D (5 bases). Germline V gene sequence: CDR1 SGHRS, CDR2 YFSETQ. The V end was cut by 0 bases, the J end by 0 bases, with 9 bases between. The CDR3 totals 15 residues. The CDR3 region is CASSLAGAMNTEAFF. For the CDR3, the DNA is TGCGCCAGCAGCTTGGCCGGGGCCATGAACACTGAAGCTTTCTTT.

This sequence joins TRBV7-2 and TRBJ2-3; D is ambiguous. Germline CDR1 and CDR2: SGHTA and FQGNSA. V was pared by 4 bases and J by 5 bases, with 7 bases between. This CDR3 spans 12 amino acids. In DNA, the CDR3 is TGTGCCAGCAGCTCCTACGAAGATACGCAGTATTTT. Protein sequence: CASSSYEDTQYF.

This clone was seen once. The chain employs TRBV19 and TRBJ1-1; 8 positions match TRBD1. The CDR3 extends over 16 amino acids. With 0 bases clipped from V and 6 bases from J, the junction kept 9 bases outside the gene matches. Germline values: CDR1 LNHDA, CDR2 SQIVND (reference sequence). The CDR3 region has the DNA TGTGCCAGTAGTATAGACAGACAGGGGCCCGGGGCTGAAGCTTTCTTT. This encodes CASSIDRQGPGAEAFF.

This clone appeared a single time. The chain joins TRBV5-5 to TRBJ1-2; D is undetermined. The CDR3 is made up of 14 amino acids. Germline V CDR1 and CDR2: SGHKS, YYEKEE (reference sequence). V was pared by 4 bases and J by 6 bases, with 16 bases between. The CDR3 here is CASSRPGRDNGYTF. CDR3 in DNA: TGTGCCAGCAGCCGCCCCGGGAGGGATAATGGCTACACCTTC. Based on the CDR3 plus reference TRBV5-5 and TRBJ1-2, the full variable domain is DAGVTQSPTHLIKTRGQQVTLRCSPISGHKSVSWYQQVLGQGPQFIFQYYEKEERGRGNFPDRFSARQFPNYSSELNVNALLLGDSALYLCASSRPGRDNGYTFGSGTRLTVV.

This clone was detected once. The chain joins TRBV30 to TRBJ1-5; TRBD1 is a possible D gene (5 bases). The V end was cut by 4 bases, the J end by 7 bases, with 14 bases between. The CDR3 is 13 residues long. Germline V gene data show CDR1 as GTSNPN and CDR2 as SVGIG (reference sequence). CDR3 region: CAWTRGMEQPQHF. Written as DNA, the CDR3 is TGTGCCTGGACCCGGGGGATGGAGCAGCCCCAGCATTTT.

The CDR3 nucleotides are TGTGCCAGCACAGCTAGCGGGAGTGAGACCCAGTACTTC. Protein: CASTASGSETQYF. The V and J genes are TRBV28 and TRBJ2-5, with TRBD2 identical over 10 bases. The junction had 4 bases not matched to a gene; V was cut back by 7 bases and J by 5 bases. CDR1 is MDHEN, CDR2 SYDVKM, per germline. The CDR3 loop spans 13 amino acids. The full variable domain, its missing parts supplied by reference TRBV28 and TRBJ2-5, is DVKVTQSSRYLVKRTGEKVFLECVQDMDHENMFWYRQDPGLGLRLIYFSYDVKMKEKGDIPEGYSVSREKKERFSLILESASTNQTSMYLCASTASGSETQYFGPGTRLLVL.

The rearrangement links TRBV6-5 to TRBJ1-4; D gene ambiguous. The CDR3 consists of 16 residues. CDR1 and CDR2 (germline): MNHEY, SVGAGI. V was cut by 2 bases and J by 4 bases, with 14 bases left in between. CDR3 residues: CASSYLPTDFNEKLFF. DNA for the CDR3: TGTGCCAGCAGTTACCTCCCTACTGACTTTAATGAAAAACTGTTTTTT.

The chain uses TRBV29-1 and TRBJ2-5, with unresolved D. Trimming removed 1 base at V and 10 bases at J, with 13 bases between. The CDR3 length is 12 residues. Germline-derived CDR1 and CDR2 are SQVTM and ANQGSEA. The CDR3 loop is CSVEGDFGHQYF. In DNA form, the CDR3 reads TGCAGCGTTGAAGGAGACTTCGGTCACCAGTACTTC.

V usage is TRBV7-9 and J usage is TRBJ1-1; D is undetermined. The germline V gene encodes CDR1 SEHNR and CDR2 FQNEAQ (reference sequence). The CDR3 length is 14 residues. V lost 5 bases, J lost 0 bases, and 10 bases lay in between. This CDR3 is CASSTQAVNTEAFF. DNA for the CDR3: TGTGCCAGCAGCACCCAGGCGGTGAACACTGAAGCTTTCTTT.

The chain recombines TRBV28 with TRBJ1-1; D is possibly TRBD1 (5 bases). Looked up from germline, CDR1 is MDHEN and CDR2 is SYDVKM. CDR3 size: 15 residues. Trimming cost V 6 bases and J 5 bases, with 19 bases left between them. The CDR3 nucleotides read TGTGCCAGCAGCCCGCCCCGGACAAGAGGGACTGAAGCTTTCTTT. Its protein product is CASSPPRTRGTEAFF.

The V and J genes are TRBV5-6 and TRBJ1-5; D perhaps matches TRBD1 (5 bases). CDR3 length equals 14 residues. Germline V gene lookup returns CDR1 SGHDT and CDR2 YYEEEE. V was clipped by 2 bases and J by 3 bases, with 9 bases between them. The CDR3 region is CASSFGGNNQPQHF. DNA of the CDR3: TGTGCCAGCAGCTTCGGGGGGAACAATCAGCCCCAGCATTTT.

The chain links TRBV3-1 (or the pseudogene TRBV3-2) to TRBJ2-5; D may be TRBD1 or TRBD2 (5 bases each). Trimming pared 4 bases from V and 3 bases from J, leaving 9 bases between. The V gene's germline CDR1 is LGHDT and CDR2 YNNKEL (reference sequence). This CDR3 is 13 amino acids long. Written as DNA, the CDR3 is TGTGCCAGCAGCCGTCGAGGGGAAGAGACCCAGTACTTC. This codes for CASSRRGEETQYF.

This chain uses TRBV2 with TRBJ2-7, with 12 nucleotides matching TRBD2. Per the germline V gene, CDR1 is SNHLY and CDR2 is FYNNEI. V lost 4 bases to trimming and J lost 9 bases; unmatched junction nucleotides: 7. The CDR3 contains 14 residues. CDR3 in DNA: TGTGCCAGCAGTGGACTAGCGGGAGCGTCGGTGCAGTACTTC. Translation: CASSGLAGASVQYF.

The rearrangement uses TRBV4-1 and TRBJ2-3; TRBD1 matches 8 bases. In germline, CDR1 is MGHRA, CDR2 YSYEKL. The CDR3 length is 16 residues. After removal of 7 bases from V and 2 bases from J, the junction contained 11 bases not matched to a gene. CDR3 sequence reads: CASNNRGSQTTDTQYF. The CDR3 nucleotides are TGCGCCAGCAATAACAGGGGGTCACAAACCACAGATACGCAGTATTTT.

This clone appeared once. The chain combines TRBV7-2 with TRBJ2-5, with TRBD2 identical over 11 bases. Trimming took 5 bases from V and 0 from J; bases not matched to a gene: 11. The CDR3 extends over 18 amino acids. Germline CDR1 and CDR2: SGHTA and FQGNSA. The CDR3 reads CASSPLAGAIPYQETQYF. DNA for the CDR3: TGTGCCAGCAGCCCACTAGCGGGGGCCATCCCGTACCAAGAGACCCAGTACTTC. Full variable domain (rest looked up from reference TRBV7-2 and TRBJ2-5): GAGVSQSPSNKVTEKGKDVELRCDPISGHTALYWYRQSLGQGLEFLIYFQGNSAPDKSGLPSDRFSAERTGGSVSTLTIQRTQQEDSAVYLCASSPLAGAIPYQETQYFGPGTRLLVL.